The clone carrying this TCR beta chain was seen once. Its antigen is unidentified. Here immunoSEQ multiplex PCR was the method, and the copy in TCRdb shows in-frame clones only, minus some. The repertoire holds around 30,000 clones, roughly 93% seen once, with approximately 10% in the top ten. The data stem from a study of T cells in tuberculosis. Study background: Blood was taken before or within 7 days of anti-tuberculosis therapy. Study findings and constraints: Active tuberculosis TCR-alpha repertoires lay closer to GMM-specific TCRs than IGRA-negative controls, suggesting clonal expansion.

This CDR3 has 16 residues. With 3 bases clipped from V and 3 bases from J, the junction kept 10 bases outside the gene matches. The germline V gene has CDR1 SGDLS and CDR2 YYNGEE. Specified time point: new active TB diagnosis, blood taken before or within 7 days of starting treatment. The material sequenced was PBMCs, taken at tuberculosis diagnosis. This TCR derives from an adult with tuberculosis. This chain connects TRBV9 to TRBJ1-2, with 8 bases identical to TRBD1. The CDR3 sequence is CASSAGTGRPDYGYTF. CDR3 DNA sequence: TGTGCCAGCAGCGCCGGGACAGGCCGGCCAGACTATGGCTACACCTTC. The entire variable domain, with the rest obtained from reference TRBV9 and TRBJ1-2, is as follows: DSGVTQTPKHLITATGQRVTLRCSPRSGDLSVYWYQQSLDQGLQFLIQYYNGEERAKGNILERFSAQQFPDLHSELNLSSLELGDSALYFCASSAGTGRPDYGYTFGSGTRLTVV.